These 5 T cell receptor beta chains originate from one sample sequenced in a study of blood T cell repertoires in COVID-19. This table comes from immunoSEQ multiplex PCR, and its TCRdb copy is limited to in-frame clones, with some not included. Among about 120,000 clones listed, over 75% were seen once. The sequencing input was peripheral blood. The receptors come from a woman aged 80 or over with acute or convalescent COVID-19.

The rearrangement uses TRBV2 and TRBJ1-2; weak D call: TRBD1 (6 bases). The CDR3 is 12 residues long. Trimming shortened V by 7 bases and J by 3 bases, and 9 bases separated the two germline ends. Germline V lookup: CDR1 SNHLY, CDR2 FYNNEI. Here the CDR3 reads CASTRTDYGYTF. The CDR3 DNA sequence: TGTGCCAGCACTAGGACAGACTATGGCTACACCTTC.

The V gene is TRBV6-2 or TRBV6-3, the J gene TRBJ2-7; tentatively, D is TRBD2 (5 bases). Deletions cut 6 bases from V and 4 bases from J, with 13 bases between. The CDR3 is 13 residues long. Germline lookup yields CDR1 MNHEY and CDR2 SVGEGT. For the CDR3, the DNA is TGTGCCAGCAGCCTTTCGACGGGATACGAGCAGTACTTC. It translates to CASSLSTGYEQYF.

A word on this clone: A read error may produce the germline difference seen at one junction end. The CDR3 nucleotides are TGCAGTGCCTCTTTTGAGGGTGGCCACACCTTC. This codes for CSASFEGGHTF. This chain connects TRBV20-1 to TRBJ1-2, with no clear D. The CDR3 has 11 residues. The germline CDR1 and CDR2 sequences are DFQATT and SNEGSKA (reference sequence).

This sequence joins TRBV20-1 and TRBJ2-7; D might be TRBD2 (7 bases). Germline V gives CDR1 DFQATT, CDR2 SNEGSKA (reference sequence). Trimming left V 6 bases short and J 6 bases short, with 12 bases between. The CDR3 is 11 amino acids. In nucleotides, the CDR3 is TGCAGTGCCCATAGGGGGGGCGAGCAGTACTTC. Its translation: CSAHRGGEQYF.

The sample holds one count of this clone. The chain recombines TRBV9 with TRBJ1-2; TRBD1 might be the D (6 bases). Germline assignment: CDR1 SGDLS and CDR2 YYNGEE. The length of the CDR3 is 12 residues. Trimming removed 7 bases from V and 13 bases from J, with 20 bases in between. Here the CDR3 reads CASDRQAAGLTF. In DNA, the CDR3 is TGTGCCAGCGACCGACAGGCTGCAGGCCTCACCTTC.